Included here is one TCR beta chain sequence, with context. The antigen remains unidentified. The data belong to a study of T cell responses to AZD1222 COVID-19 vaccine. The study's findings and limits: Mostly white British, mostly female donors; authors suggested clonal diversity may be underestimated. Spike-specific TCR depth and breadth grew after two AZD1222 doses. Sampled repertoires all dated from after the peak T cell response. Reports indicate that nearly half of spike-specific TCRs are directed at unmutated variant regions.

Here immunoSEQ multiplex PCR was the method, and the copy in TCRdb shows in-frame clones only, minus some. The table has under 150,000 clones, 70% to 90% seen once; the top ten hold under 8%. The sequencing used peripheral blood, collected 28 days after the second dose of the MenACWY control vaccine. The sequence was obtained from an adult who received the MenACWY meningococcal vaccine as a control.

The chain's CDR3 is CASGLDSNSPLHF. CDR3 sequence (DNA): TGTGCTAGTGGTTTGGATTCAAATTCACCCCTCCACTTT. The chain carries TRBV12-5 and TRBJ1-6; no firm D call. Germline values: CDR1 LGHNT, CDR2 FRNRAP. V lost 1 base and J lost 7, with 5 bases in between. This CDR3 has 13 amino acids.